The TCR beta chain described here comes from a study of CD8+ T cells in alopecia areata. V lost 4 bases to trimming and J lost 5 bases; unmatched junction nucleotides: 10. CDR1 GTSNPN and CDR2 SVGIG come from the germline V gene (reference sequence). The CDR3 extends over 14 amino acids. Indicated treatment: oral pan-JAK inhibitor, 5-10 mg twice daily. As the sequencing template, cDNA was produced by extracting RNA and reverse transcribing it. Measured with immunoSEQ multiplex PCR; TCRdb has only the in-frame clones, and not every one. The data hold approximately 160,000 clones, with about 60% observed a single time.

The chain uses TRBV30 and TRBJ2-5; 7 bases agree with TRBD1. This specimen consisted of CD4+ T cells sorted from blood, obtained at week 24, from a patient treated with tofacitinib. The origin of this receptor is a human donor with alopecia areata. The DNA for the CDR3 is TGTGCCTGGAATAAACAGGGGTCTGGGGAGACCCAGTACTTC. It translates to CAWNKQGSGETQYF.